This T cell receptor beta chain emerged from a study of human versus mouse CDR3 diversity and MHC coevolution. Study-level points and caveats: Humans had the largest estimated TCR beta repertoire, 1.5 million to 2 million clonotypes. Among all groups, most of the three human donors showed least clonal inequality. Compared with mice, human CDR3s carried more deletions and insertions on average.

TCRdb keeps only in-frame clones here, not all; method: immunoSEQ multiplex PCR. The sample lists just under 60,000 clones; just under 95% were seen once. The CDR3 is 15 amino acids. V lost 1 base, J lost 5 bases, and 6 bases stayed unmatched. Germline lookup yields CDR1 MGHRA and CDR2 YSYEKL. Regarding this clone: Its antigen is unknown.

This TCR was sampled from a person between 55 and 69 years old in good health. The rearrangement joins TRBV4-1 to TRBJ2-3; 7 nucleotides align to TRBD2. Source material: naive CD4+ T cells from blood. Subset noted: CD45RO-negative CD62L-positive naive CD4 T cells. The CDR3 sequence is CASSQGGAGVDTQYF. CDR3 nucleotides: TGCGCCAGCAGCCAAGGAGGGGCGGGAGTAGATACGCAGTATTTT.